These T cell receptor beta chains were read from a single sample in a study of cytomegalovirus exposure and HLA in healthy donors. The table came from immunoSEQ multiplex PCR; TCRdb's copy has only in-frame clones and leaves some out. The sample records around 150,000 clones, 70% to 80% being singletons. The sequenced material came from PBMCs. Every receptor here comes from a human donor in good health. The CDR3 runs from the conserved cysteine through the conserved F or W. The D gene is left open where the match is weak. Clone size appears in some rows only: once, few, many, or a class for an expanded clone.

>TRBV18|-|TRBJ2-1|-
TGTGCCAGCTCACCCACGGACAATGAGCAGTTCTTC
CASSPTDNEQFF
>TRBV28|-|TRBJ2-1|-
TGTGCCAGCAGTTTAGTAGGGAGGTCCTACAATGAGCAGTTCTTC
CASSLVGRSYNEQFF
>TRBV9|-|TRBJ1-1|TRBD1
TGTGCCAGCAGCGAGTCAGGGGGGACTGAAGCTTTCTTT
CASSESGGTEAFF
>TRBV5-1|-|TRBJ2-5|-
TGCGCCAGCAGCTTGGCGGGTTCGACAGAGACCCAGTACTTC
CASSLAGSTETQYF
>TRBV10-3|-|TRBJ1-1|-
TGTGCCATCAGGGGGGCAGGTGGCACTGAAGCTTTCTTT
CAIRGAGGTEAFF
>TRBV6-1|-|TRBJ2-2|-
TGTGCCAGCAGAGCGACCGCCGGGGAGCTGTTTTTT
CASRATAGELFF
>TRBV9|-|TRBJ2-2|-
TGTGCCAGCAGCCCGGGAGCGAACACCGGGGAGCTGTTTTTT
CASSPGANTGELFF
>TRBV28|-|TRBJ2-7|-
TGTGCCAGCAGTTTACGGGGGGGACAGGGCTCCTACGAGCAGTACTTC
CASSLRGGQGSYEQYF
>TRBV10-1|once|TRBJ1-2|-
TGCGCCAGCCTCTCGAGAGAGGGATCAGTTAACCTCTATGGCTACACCTTC
CASLSREGSVNLYGYTF
>TRBV5-4|-|TRBJ2-2|TRBD2
TGTGCCTCAGGGGGGGGACTAGCGGGAGTTGCCGGGGAGCTGTTTTTT
CASGGGLAGVAGELFF
>TRBV10-2|few|TRBJ2-5|TRBD2
TGCGCCAGCCGGAAAAGCGGGGGAGCTCAAGAGACCCAGTACTTC
CASRKSGGAQETQYF
>TRBV10-1|few|TRBJ2-3|TRBD1
TGCGCCAGCAGTCCCCGACAGGGTGAAGATACGCAGTATTTT
CASSPRQGEDTQYF
>TRBV30|few|TRBJ1-1|TRBD1
TGTGCCTGGAGAGACAACAGGGGTGAAGCTTTCTTT
CAWRDNRGEAFF
>TRBV5-1|-|TRBJ2-3|TRBD2
TGCGCCAGCAGCTTGGGACTAGCGGGAGGTCTGTCGGATACGCAGTATTTT
CASSLGLAGGLSDTQYF
>TRBV6-4|-|TRBJ1-6|TRBD1
TGTGCCAGCAGTGTCCGGGACAGCAATTCACCCCTCCACTTT
CASSVRDSNSPLHF
>TRBV27|-|TRBJ1-5|TRBD1
TGTGCCAGCAGTCCCCTGACAGGGTTTAGCAATCAGCCCCAGCATTTT
CASSPLTGFSNQPQHF
>TRBV7-8|-|TRBJ2-3|TRBD2
TGTGCCAGCAGCATTAGCGGGGGAAGCACAGATACGCAGTATTTT
CASSISGGSTDTQYF
>TRBV5-4|-|TRBJ2-7|TRBD1
TGTGCCAGCAGCCCGGGGACAGGGCGCTCCTACGAGCAGTACTTC
CASSPGTGRSYEQYF
>TRBV7-9|few|TRBJ2-1|-
TGTGCCAGCAGCCCAGCCCCAGGGGACGGGCAGTTCTTC
CASSPAPGDGQFF
>TRBV4-1|-|TRBJ1-2|TRBD1
TGCGCCAGCAGCCAACCTGGCGGGACAGGGGTTGGCTACACCTTC
CASSQPGGTGVGYTF
>TRBV19|-|TRBJ1-1|-
TGTGCCAGTACCCCGACAGAGAACACTGAAGCTTTCTTT
CASTPTENTEAFF
>TRBV30|-|TRBJ2-7|-
TGTGCCTGGAGCACAGGTGGGTTCTACGAGCAGTACTTC
CAWSTGGFYEQYF
>TRBV6-5|-|TRBJ2-3|-
TGTGCCAGCTCCCTGGGCGGGTTGACAGATACGCAGTATTTT
CASSLGGLTDTQYF
>TRBV5-1|once|TRBJ2-7|TRBD1
TGCGCCAGCAGCTTGGTTGGACAGGGGCGTGAGCAGTACTTC
CASSLVGQGREQYF
>TRBV9|-|TRBJ1-4|-
TGTGCCAGCAGCGTAACTGCAACTAATGAAAAACTGTTTTTT
CASSVTATNEKLFF
>TRBV12-2|-|TRBJ1-1|-
TGTGCAAGTCGCCTCACAGTGATGAACACTGAAGCTTTCTTT
CASRLTVMNTEAFF
>TRBV7-6|-|TRBJ2-2|TRBD1
TGTGCCAGCAGCTCTGGACAGGGTTTGTACACCGGGGAGCTGTTTTTT
CASSSGQGLYTGELFF